This passage covers 5 T cell receptor beta chains from one sample sequenced in a study of a mutant IDH1 vaccine in newly diagnosed glioma (dated by TCRdb to the early 2020s). In light of the paper, this sample's time point label describes: week 47, end of study. Every vaccine dose consisted of 300 ug of a 20-mer mutant IDH1 peptide in Montanide, administered subcutaneously together with topical imiquimod. Their recognized antigens are unknown. The library was produced with the immunoSEQ multiplex PCR assay. What TCRdb holds here is the immuneACCESS table cut down to in-frame rearrangements. Part of the clones is not present; checked against another copy, under half of the missing clones reflect an unresolved V gene, and the others are unexplained. This sample comprises over 80,000 clones, roughly four fifths of them detected only once. The top ten hold around 5.3% of the sample. The sequencing used PBMCs, collected from a glioma patient whose treatment included an IDH1 peptide vaccine. The receptors originated from a man aged 40-55 years with glioma.

The rearrangement joins TRBV28 to TRBJ2-7; 8 positions agree with TRBD1. The CDR3 consists of 14 residues. The germline CDR1 and CDR2 sequences are MDHEN and SYDVKM. V lost 2 bases, J lost 4 bases, and 4 bases stayed unmatched. The CDR3: CASSLDRGRYEQYF. As DNA, the CDR3 is TGTGCCAGCAGTTTAGACAGGGGTAGGTACGAGCAGTACTTC.

This sequence joins TRBV29-1 and TRBJ2-5; D could derive from TRBD1 or TRBD2 (5 bases each). The CDR3 contains 12 residues. With 8 bases removed from V and 3 bases from J, the gap between germline ends came to 13 bases. Germline V gene data show CDR1 as SQVTM and CDR2 as ANQGSEA. CDR3 sequence: CSSGLGEETQYF. The CDR3 DNA follows: TGCAGCTCCGGACTGGGGGAAGAGACCCAGTACTTC.

The chain carries TRBV9 and TRBJ1-2; 7 positions agree with TRBD1. The germline V gene has CDR1 SGDLS and CDR2 YYNGEE. The V gene end was trimmed by 4 bases and the J gene end by 5 bases; junction bases not matched to a gene: 11. CDR3 length: 15 amino acids. CDR3 sequence: CASSPVRGRGYGYTF. The CDR3 DNA reads as TGTGCCAGCAGCCCTGTCCGGGGCAGGGGGTATGGCTACACCTTC. Full variable domain (missing parts from reference TRBV9 and TRBJ1-2): DSGVTQTPKHLITATGQRVTLRCSPRSGDLSVYWYQQSLDQGLQFLIQYYNGEERAKGNILERFSAQQFPDLHSELNLSSLELGDSALYFCASSPVRGRGYGYTFGSGTRLTVV.

In its sample, this clone was seen a few times. The chain is built from TRBV15 and TRBJ1-1; D perhaps matches TRBD1 (5 bases). With 1 base removed from V and 9 bases from J, the gap between germline ends came to 15 bases. CDR1 and CDR2 from the germline V gene are LNHNV and YYDKDF (reference sequence). The CDR3 totals 14 residues. The CDR3 coding sequence is TGTGCCACCAGCAGAGGTGGGGGGTTGAGGAAAGCTTTCTTT. Protein: CATSRGGGLRKAFF.

The chain has TRBV27 and TRBJ2-2; TRBD2 is a possible D gene (6 bases). The CDR3 is made up of 16 amino acids. Germline V lookup: CDR1 MNHEY, CDR2 SMNVEV (reference sequence). With 9 bases removed from V and 2 bases from J, the gap between germline ends came to 19 bases. The CDR3 loop is CASKRSDGGNTGELFF. DNA of the CDR3: TGTGCCAGTAAACGGTCGGACGGGGGAAACACCGGGGAGCTGTTTTTT.